The TCR beta chain described here comes from a study of cytomegalovirus exposure and HLA in healthy donors. The overall study: Among the roughly 400 genotyped donors, about 81% were placed in the Caucasian-associated ancestry cluster. Study-wide findings and caveats: Most TCR sequences showed up rarely, but some public TCRs showed up in many donors. In a later analysis, a missense DCLRE1C variant was linked to TCR beta V- and J-gene trimming.

Vbeta (60) and Jbeta (13) primers were used in the PCR. Repertoires were generated with immunoSEQ multiplex PCR, while TCRdb's copy carries only in-frame clones and drops some. Altogether some 190,000 clones are present, about three quarters being singletons, with the ten largest covering roughly 2.1%. Germline V gene lookup returns CDR1 SGHNT and CDR2 YYREEE (reference sequence). This CDR3 has 15 residues. V gave up 4 bases and J gave up 5 bases; unmatched junction bases: 6. Of note for this clone: No antigen is known for it.

The sequencing input was PBMCs. This rearrangement joins TRBV5-4 to TRBJ2-2; 9 bases agree with TRBD2. The receptor was isolated from a woman aged 25 to 39 in good health and CMV-seropositive. The CDR3 reads CASSPRGRETGELFF. CDR3 sequence (DNA): TGTGCCAGCAGCCCCCGCGGGAGGGAAACCGGGGAGCTGTTTTTT.